This TCR delta chain derives from a study of γδ T cells in repeated Plasmodium falciparum infection. TCRdb re-identified clones in the multiplex PCR reads via CATT. The repertoire consists of tens of thousands of delta-chain clones, with approximately 0.92% occurring once and the leading ten covering 9.6%. This clone has ten or more counts. Translating this DNA gives a protein that differs at residue 10 from the TCRdb one, which belongs to a much larger clone; a read error is likely, and the protein shown is this translation. The TCR sequence derives from a pool of human donors (malaria-infected and uninfected, not separated). Material for sequencing was gamma-delta T cells from blood.

The CDR3 reads CACDTLGGGCAVNDLTAQLFF. CDR3 in DNA: TGTGCCTGTGACACGTTAGGTGGGGGATGCGCGGTTAACGATTTGACAGCACAACTCTTCTTT. The chain joins TRDV2 to TRDJ2, with 8 positions matching TRDD3. TCRdb is silent on the J gene; assignment here came from matching the DNA to germline. V was pared by 1 base and J by 1 base, with 19 bases of the junction left unmatched. Germline V gives CDR1 GEAIGNYY, CDR2 EKD. The CDR3 has 21 amino acids.